A single sample gave rise to the 26 T cell receptor beta chains below, sequenced in a study of beta chain features in type 1 diabetes. Sequenced material consisted of expressed TCRB transcripts (all of the isolated RNA was reverse transcribed). TCRdb's copy holds only in-frame clones and misses some; the assay was immunoSEQ multiplex PCR. The sample shows about 150,000 clones, 9% to 9.5% of them seen only once. Sequenced: central memory CD4+ T cells from blood. These receptors came from a man aged 18 to 29 in good health.

This clone was found a few times. This chain connects TRBV5-1 to TRBJ2-4; the match to TRBD1 covers 8 bases. Germline trimming cut 2 bases from V and 3 bases from J; bases unmatched to any gene: 7. The length of the CDR3 is 16 residues. Germline V lookup: CDR1 SGHRS, CDR2 YFSETQ. This chain's CDR3 is CASSLQTGQGKNIQYF. The CDR3 DNA is TGCGCCAGCAGCTTACAGACCGGACAGGGCAAAAACATTCAGTACTTC.

This clone was counted only a few times. The DNA of the CDR3 is TGTGCCAGCAGGGGTACAGGGAACGAGCAGTACTTC. It is translated as CASRGTGNEQYF. The chain combines TRBV6-6 with TRBJ2-7; D is possibly TRBD1 (6 bases). The ends were cut back, 6 bases at V and 5 bases at J, with 11 bases in the middle. The germline V gene encodes CDR1 MNHNY and CDR2 SVGAGI (reference sequence). This CDR3 is 12 amino acids long.

This clone was found a few times. With a much larger clone just one base away, this may be a read error. V and J are TRBV5-6 and TRBJ2-1; D gene unclear. Germline lookup yields CDR1 SGHDT and CDR2 YYEEEE. Between the trimmed V and J ends, which lost 4 bases and 4 bases, there was a span of 3 bases. There are 11 residues in the CDR3. The CDR3 bases are TGTGCCAGCAGCCTATACAATGAGCAGTTCTTC. Amino acid sequence: CASSLYNEQFF.

This clone was seen more than once but under ten times. The V gene is TRBV9, the J gene TRBJ2-1; 15 bases are a match to TRBD2. The length of the CDR3 is 18 residues. Germline V gene sequence: CDR1 SGDLS, CDR2 YYNGEE. V was clipped by 4 bases and J by 2 bases; unmatched bases: 7. CDR3 in amino acids: CASSPGTSGGMAYNEQFF. The DNA of the CDR3 is TGTGCCAGCAGCCCGGGGACTAGCGGGGGGATGGCCTACAATGAGCAGTTCTTC.

The sample holds a few counts of this clone. The CDR3 here is CATTGAQETQYF. The CDR3 coding sequence is TGTGCCACGACAGGGGCTCAAGAGACCCAGTACTTC. The J gene is TRBJ2-5, the V gene TRBV10-3, with 8 bases fitting TRBD1. In germline, CDR1 is ENHRY, CDR2 SYGVKD. This CDR3 contains 12 residues. The J segment lost 2 bases and the V segment lost 10 bases, leaving 3 bases of the junction unmatched.

This CDR3 is CASSLSTAGANVLTF. The CDR3 DNA reads as TGTGCCAGCAGCTTATCGACAGCTGGGGCCAACGTCCTGACTTTC. The chain employs TRBV7-3 and TRBJ2-6; D might be TRBD1 (5 bases). With 2 bases removed from V and 2 bases from J, the gap between germline ends came to 7 bases. This CDR3 spans 15 amino acids. In germline, CDR1 is SGHTA, CDR2 FQGTGA.

This clone showed up many times. The genes are TRBV7-2 and TRBJ2-7, with D maybe TRBD1 (7 bases). In germline, CDR1 is SGHTA, CDR2 FQGNSA. The CDR3 length is 14 residues. V dropped 6 bases and J dropped 1 base, with 13 bases sitting between them. In DNA form, the CDR3 reads TGTGCCAGCAGGGTAGCGGACAGGTCCTACGAGCAGTACTTC. Protein product: CASRVADRSYEQYF.

This clone has more than one count but fewer than ten. The V and J genes are TRBV6-5 and TRBJ2-1; D gene ambiguous. Germline assignment: CDR1 MNHEY and CDR2 SVGAGI. Trimming cost V 2 bases and J 5 bases, with 7 bases left between them. The CDR3 runs to 13 residues. CDR3 nucleotides: TGTGCCAGCAGTTACACGGGTAACAATGAGCAGTTCTTC. Its protein is CASSYTGNNEQFF.

This clone was detected ten times or more. The gene calls are TRBV10-2 and TRBJ2-3; D is perhaps TRBD1 (7 bases). Trimming removed 4 bases from V and 0 bases from J, with 11 bases in between. The CDR3 length is 15 residues. Germline V gene lookup returns CDR1 WSHSY and CDR2 SAAADI. CDR3 DNA: TGCGCCAGCAGTGCCGCAGGGGGGAGCACAGATACGCAGTATTTT. This gives the protein CASSAAGGSTDTQYF.

The gene calls are TRBV11-2 and TRBJ2-2; D gene uncertain. The CDR3 has 14 residues. The V gene lost 3 bases and the J gene lost 0 bases, with 5 bases spanning the gap. Per the germline V gene, CDR1 is SGHAT and CDR2 is FQNNGV. CDR3 coding DNA: TGTGCCAGCAGCTTCGGGTCGAACACCGGGGAGCTGTTTTTT. Its protein is CASSFGSNTGELFF.

This clone has just a few counts. The V call is TRBV18, the J call TRBJ2-1; TRBD2 matches at 9 bases. Trimming cost V 6 bases and J 5 bases; bases outside gene matches: 11. The CDR3 extends over 16 amino acids. Germline-derived CDR1 and CDR2 are KGHSH and LQKENI. CDR3 DNA sequence: TGTGCCAGCTCGCTAATCGGCGGGGGGGTCAACAATGAGCAGTTCTTC. Its protein product is CASSLIGGGVNNEQFF. The full variable domain, rest sourced from reference TRBV18 and TRBJ2-1, is NAGVMQNPRHLVRRRGQEARLRCSPMKGHSHVYWYRQLPEEGLKFMVYLQKENIIDESGMPKERFSAEFPKEGPSILRIQQVVRGDSAAYFCASSLIGGGVNNEQFFGPGTRLTVL.

In its sample, this clone was seen a few times. The gene calls are TRBV4-1 and TRBJ1-5; D is unresolved. In germline, CDR1 is MGHRA, CDR2 YSYEKL. V lost 0 bases to trimming and J lost 6 bases, with 18 bases between them. The CDR3 is 17 residues long. The CDR3 bases are TGCGCCAGCAGCCAAGAGTCCCTGGGAAAGCGGGGTCAGCCCCAGCATTTT. It specifies CASSQESLGKRGQPQHF.

In this sample, this clone turned up a few times. CDR3 in DNA: TGCGCCAGCAGCCAAGGTTCAGGCTGGGAAAAACTGTTTTTT. It translates to CASSQGSGWEKLFF. This chain uses TRBV4-3 with TRBJ1-4, with D hard to call. V was clipped by 1 base and J by 8 bases, with 11 bases between them. Germline CDR1 and CDR2: LGHNA and YSLEER. The CDR3 length is 14 residues.

CDR3 region: CATQDSQSGTEAFF. The CDR3 DNA sequence: TGTGCCACACAGGACAGCCAGAGTGGCACTGAAGCTTTCTTT. This chain links TRBV7-6 with TRBJ1-1; D may be TRBD1 (6 bases). V shed 10 bases and J shed 4 bases, with 19 bases lying between them. This CDR3 contains 14 residues. Germline V gene sequence: CDR1 SGHVS, CDR2 FNYEAQ.

Only a few counts were recorded for this clone. This chain joins TRBV5-1 and TRBJ1-2; 8 bases agree with TRBD1. In germline, CDR1 is SGHRS, CDR2 YFSETQ. This CDR3 contains 15 residues. V was clipped by 4 bases and J by 4 bases; unmatched bases: 9. DNA of the CDR3: TGCGCCAGCAGCCCCGGACAGGGAGCCGCCTATGGCTACACCTTC. The encoded protein is CASSPGQGAAYGYTF.

The J gene is TRBJ1-4, the V gene TRBV5-1; maybe TRBD1 (5 bases). The CDR3 loop spans 11 amino acids. The germline V and J ends were trimmed by 0 bases and 14 bases, with 8 bases remaining between them. Germline V gene data show CDR1 as SGHRS and CDR2 as YFSETQ. The CDR3 region has the DNA TGCGCCAGCAGCTTGGGGGGGGTGCTGTTTTTT. Protein sequence: CASSLGGVLFF.

V and J are TRBV7-8 and TRBJ2-6; 8 bases fit TRBD1. Germline V lookup: CDR1 SGHVS, CDR2 FQNEAQ. The CDR3 runs to 19 residues. V dropped 5 bases and J dropped 0; count of bases not matched to a gene: 12. The CDR3 DNA is TGTGCCAGCAGCGTCCAACCGGGACAGGAGGGCTCTGGGGCCAACGTCCTGACTTTC. Its protein is CASSVQPGQEGSGANVLTF. Together with reference TRBV7-8 and TRBJ2-6, the CDR3 gives the full variable domain: GAGVSQSPRYKVAKRGQDVALRCDPISGHVSLFWYQQALGQGPEFLTYFQNEAQLDKSGLPSDRFFAERPEGSVSTLKIQRTQQEDSAVYLCASSVQPGQEGSGANVLTFGAGSRLTVL.

A few counts support this clone. This chain links TRBV5-1 with TRBJ2-7, with 11 positions matching TRBD2. J was trimmed by 0 bases and V by 6 bases; bases with no gene match: 5. The germline V gene encodes CDR1 SGHRS and CDR2 YFSETQ. This CDR3 has 15 amino acids. CDR3 residues: CASKIAGGLSYEQYF. DNA of the CDR3: TGCGCCAGCAAAATAGCGGGGGGGCTCTCCTACGAGCAGTACTTC.

This clone has a handful of counts. The chain links TRBV7-2 to TRBJ2-7; TRBD2 aligns across 10 bases. CDR1 is SGHTA and CDR2 is FQGNSA in the germline V gene. J gave up 6 bases and V 2 bases, and 4 bases lay outside the gene matches. The CDR3 consists of 14 residues. CDR3 sequence reads: CASSLSSGRTEQYF. The CDR3 nucleotides read TGTGCCAGCAGCTTATCTAGCGGGAGAACCGAGCAGTACTTC.

This clone was seen only a few times. V usage is TRBV30 and J usage is TRBJ2-7, with TRBD1 matching 10 bases. CDR1 is GTSNPN, CDR2 SVGIG, per germline (reference sequence). The CDR3 runs to 13 residues. Trimming at V came to 4 bases and at J to 6 bases, leaving 6 bases not matched to a gene. The CDR3 is CAWKGQGWGEQYF. The CDR3 region has the DNA TGTGCCTGGAAGGGACAGGGGTGGGGCGAGCAGTACTTC. Complete variable domain (other parts from reference TRBV30 and TRBJ2-7): SQTIHQWPATLVQPVGSPLSLECTVEGTSNPNLYWYRQAAGRGLQLLFYSVGIGQISSEVPQNLSASRPQDRQFILSSKKLLLSDSGFYLCAWKGQGWGEQYFGPGTRLTVT.

CDR3 residues: CASSPMITPGGNIQYF. The CDR3 region has the DNA TGTGCCAGCTCACCCATGATCACCCCAGGGGGCAACATTCAGTACTTC. This chain uses TRBV18 with TRBJ2-4, with 8 nucleotides matching TRBD1. V was clipped by 3 bases and J by 7 bases; unmatched bases: 11. The germline gives CDR1 KGHSH, CDR2 LQKENI. This CDR3 region has 16 residues.

This clone was counted only a few times. The CDR3 loop reads CASSLELRKTGELFF. The DNA of the CDR3 is TGCGCCAGCAGCTTGGAACTTAGAAAAACCGGGGAGCTGTTTTTT. The V gene is TRBV5-1, the J gene TRBJ2-2, with D uncertain. Trimming left V 0 bases short and J 5 bases short, with 11 bases between. Germline CDR1 SGHRS, CDR2 YFSETQ. The CDR3 runs to 15 residues.

This clone was observed a handful of times. The V gene is TRBV11-2, the J gene TRBJ1-6; 9 nucleotides agree with TRBD1. Germline V lookup: CDR1 SGHAT, CDR2 FQNNGV. Trimming cost V 5 bases and J 8 bases; bases outside gene matches: 7. This CDR3 spans 15 amino acids. CDR3 DNA: TGTGCCAGCAGCCCGCGGACAGGGGCCGATTCACCCCTCCACTTT. It translates to CASSPRTGADSPLHF.

This clone has a handful of counts. The rearrangement uses TRBV4-1 and TRBJ1-1; tentative D call: TRBD1 (5 bases). V was cut by 2 bases and J by 1 base, with 8 bases left in between. This CDR3 region has 14 residues. CDR1 is MGHRA, CDR2 YSYEKL, per germline. CDR3 in amino acids: CASSQLTENTEAFF. The CDR3 DNA follows: TGCGCCAGCAGCCAATTGACAGAGAACACTGAAGCTTTCTTT.

J is TRBJ1-5 and V is TRBV19; D not certain. Per the germline V gene, CDR1 is LNHDA and CDR2 is SQIVND (reference sequence). The CDR3 is 15 residues long. V gave up 3 bases and J gave up 6 bases, with 15 bases separating them. This chain's CDR3 is CASSIGEGIGQPQHF. CDR3 nucleotides: TGTGCCAGTAGTATCGGCGAGGGAATAGGTCAGCCCCAGCATTTT. Based on the CDR3 plus reference TRBV19 and TRBJ1-5, the full variable domain is DGGITQSPKYLFRKEGQNVTLSCEQNLNHDAMYWYRQDPGQGLRLIYYSQIVNDFQKGDIAEGYSVSREKKESFPLTVTSAQKNPTAFYLCASSIGEGIGQPQHFGDGTRLSIL.

This rearrangement joins TRBV2 to TRBJ1-6, with 7 bases identical to TRBD1. Germline values: CDR1 SNHLY, CDR2 FYNNEI. Unmatched junction bases numbered 7, after V lost 5 bases and J lost 6 bases. This CDR3 region has 15 residues. The CDR3 protein is CASSLGDSGNSPLHF. As DNA, the CDR3 is TGTGCCAGCAGTTTGGGGGACAGCGGTAATTCACCCCTCCACTTT.